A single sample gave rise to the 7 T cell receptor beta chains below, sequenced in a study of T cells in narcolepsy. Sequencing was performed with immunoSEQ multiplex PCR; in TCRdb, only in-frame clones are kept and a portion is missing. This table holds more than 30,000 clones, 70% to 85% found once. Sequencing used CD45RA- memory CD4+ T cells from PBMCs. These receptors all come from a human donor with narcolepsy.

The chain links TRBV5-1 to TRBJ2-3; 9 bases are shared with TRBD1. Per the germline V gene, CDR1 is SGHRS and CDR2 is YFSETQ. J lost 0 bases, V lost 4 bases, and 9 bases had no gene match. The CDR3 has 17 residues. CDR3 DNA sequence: TGCGCCAGCAGCCCAAATCCTGGACAGGGGAGCACAGATACGCAGTATTTT. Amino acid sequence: CASSPNPGQGSTDTQYF.

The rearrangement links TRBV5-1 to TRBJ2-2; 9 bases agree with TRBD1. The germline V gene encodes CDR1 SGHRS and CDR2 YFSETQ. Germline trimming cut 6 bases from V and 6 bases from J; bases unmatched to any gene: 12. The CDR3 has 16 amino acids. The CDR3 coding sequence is TGCGCCAGCACCCACTCCGGGACAGGGAGTTCCGGGGAGCTGTTTTTT. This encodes CASTHSGTGSSGELFF.

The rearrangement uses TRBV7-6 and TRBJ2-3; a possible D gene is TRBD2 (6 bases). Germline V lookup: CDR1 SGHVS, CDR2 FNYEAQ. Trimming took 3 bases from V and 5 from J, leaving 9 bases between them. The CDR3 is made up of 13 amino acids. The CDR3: CASSFPGGDTQYF. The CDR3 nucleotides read TGTGCCAGCAGCTTCCCCGGGGGAGATACGCAGTATTTT.

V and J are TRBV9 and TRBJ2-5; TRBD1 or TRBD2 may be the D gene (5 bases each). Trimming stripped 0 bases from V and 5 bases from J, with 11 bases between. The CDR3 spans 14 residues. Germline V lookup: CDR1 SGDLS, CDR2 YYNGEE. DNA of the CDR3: TGTGCCAGCAGCGTAGGAGGGGTGAAGGAGACCCAGTACTTC. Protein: CASSVGGVKETQYF.

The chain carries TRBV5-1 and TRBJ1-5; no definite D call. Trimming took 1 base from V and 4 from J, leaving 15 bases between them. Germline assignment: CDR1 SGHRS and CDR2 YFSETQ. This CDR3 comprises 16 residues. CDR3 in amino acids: CASSLSGDTPNQPQHF. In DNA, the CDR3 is TGCGCCAGCAGCTTGTCAGGAGATACTCCTAATCAGCCCCAGCATTTT.

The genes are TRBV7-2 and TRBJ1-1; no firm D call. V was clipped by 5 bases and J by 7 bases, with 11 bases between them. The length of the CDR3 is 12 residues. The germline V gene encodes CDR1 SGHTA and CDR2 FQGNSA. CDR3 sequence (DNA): TGTGCCAGCAGCGGACGGGGATATGAAGCTTTCTTT. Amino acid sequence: CASSGRGYEAFF. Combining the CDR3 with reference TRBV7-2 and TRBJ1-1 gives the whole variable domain GAGVSQSPSNKVTEKGKDVELRCDPISGHTALYWYRQSLGQGLEFLIYFQGNSAPDKSGLPSDRFSAERTGGSVSTLTIQRTQQEDSAVYLCASSGRGYEAFFGQGTRLTVV.

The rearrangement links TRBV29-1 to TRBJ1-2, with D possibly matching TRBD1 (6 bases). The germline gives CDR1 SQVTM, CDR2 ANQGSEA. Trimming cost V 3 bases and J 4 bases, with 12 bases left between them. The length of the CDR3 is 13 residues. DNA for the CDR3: TGCAGCGTTGATAAGGGGGACCTCTATGGCTACACCTTC. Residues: CSVDKGDLYGYTF.